Presented here are 21 T cell receptor beta chains from one specimen sequenced in a study of cytomegalovirus exposure and HLA in healthy donors. The primer mix had 60 Vbeta and 13 Jbeta primers. Repertoires were generated with immunoSEQ multiplex PCR, while TCRdb's copy carries only in-frame clones and drops some. Counted here are roughly 150,000 clones, approximately 62% occurring once; the ten biggest clones make up roughly 1.7%. Material: PBMCs. These receptors came from a human donor in good health.

This clone was detected only once. The V gene is TRBV9, the J gene TRBJ2-5, with D possibly TRBD1 on 6 matching bases. CDR1 is SGDLS, CDR2 YYNGEE, per germline. Trimming cost V 4 bases and J 7 bases, with 14 bases left between them. The CDR3 sequence is 13 residues long. This CDR3 is CASSPGESGTQYF. CDR3 coding DNA: TGTGCCAGCAGCCCAGGGGAGTCAGGGACCCAGTACTTC.

The chain has TRBV10-3 and TRBJ2-3; 13 bases match TRBD2. The germline CDR1 and CDR2 sequences are ENHRY and SYGVKD. The CDR3 runs to 17 residues. The V and J ends lost 3 bases and 6 bases, in that order; junction bases with no gene match: 9. The chain's CDR3 is CAISDRTSGRTRDTQYF. CDR3 DNA sequence: TGTGCCATCAGTGATCGGACTAGCGGGAGAACTAGGGATACGCAGTATTTT.

The chain uses TRBV5-1 and TRBJ2-1; weak D call: TRBD2 (5 bases). Deletions cut 1 base from V and 2 bases from J, with 10 bases between. Germline V gives CDR1 SGHRS, CDR2 YFSETQ. CDR3 size: 15 residues. CDR3 sequence reads: CASSLSGSTYNEQFF. Here the CDR3 DNA reads TGCGCCAGCAGCTTGTCGGGGAGTACCTACAATGAGCAGTTCTTC.

The chain is built from TRBV5-4 and TRBJ2-2; 7 positions match TRBD2. Trimming removed 3 bases from V and 4 bases from J; junction bases left unmatched: 9. The germline gives CDR1 SGHNT, CDR2 YYREEE (reference sequence). The CDR3 loop spans 16 amino acids. DNA of the CDR3: TGTGCCAGCAGCTCCGCGGCGGGAGTGGGCACCGGGGAGCTGTTTTTT. Its translation: CASSSAAGVGTGELFF. The variable domain in full, with the rest retrieved from reference TRBV5-4 and TRBJ2-2, is ETGVTQSPTHLIKTRGQQVTLRCSSQSGHNTVSWYQQALGQGPQFIFQYYREEENGRGNFPPRFSGLQFPNYSSELNVNALELDDSALYLCASSSAAGVGTGELFFGEGSRLTVL.

A few counts support this clone. V gene TRBV11-3 combines with J gene TRBJ2-2, with 7 bases matching TRBD2. Per the germline V gene, CDR1 is SGHNT and CDR2 is YENEEA. Trimming removed 4 bases from V and 4 bases from J; junction bases left unmatched: 6. CDR3 length: 15 amino acids. The chain's CDR3 is CASSSLAVGTGELFF. The CDR3 coding sequence is TGTGCCAGCAGCTCCCTAGCGGTCGGCACCGGGGAGCTGTTTTTT. Together with reference TRBV11-3 and TRBJ2-2, the CDR3 gives the full variable domain: EAGVVQSPRYKIIEKKQPVAFWCNPISGHNTLYWYLQNLGQGPELLIRYENEEAVDDSQLPKDRFSAERLKGVDSTLKIQPAELGDSAVYLCASSSLAVGTGELFFGEGSRLTVL.

This sequence joins TRBV7-9 and TRBJ2-5; TRBD2 aligns across 8 bases. CDR1 is SEHNR, CDR2 FQNEAQ, per germline (reference sequence). V shed 0 bases and J 4 bases; nucleotides not matched to a gene: 1. The CDR3 spans 14 residues. CDR3 sequence (DNA): TGTGCCAGCAGCTTAGCCGGGGGGGGAGAGACCCAGTACTTC. Translating it yields CASSLAGGGETQYF. The full variable domain, in which reference TRBV7-9 and TRBJ2-5 provide the parts outside the CDR3, is DTGVSQNPRHKITKRGQNVTFRCDPISEHNRLYWYRQTLGQGPEFLTYFQNEAQLEKSRLLSDRFSAERPKGSFSTLEIQRTEQGDSAMYLCASSLAGGGETQYFGPGTRLLVL.

The V and J genes are TRBV2 and TRBJ2-7, with 8 positions matching TRBD2. Germline CDR1 SNHLY, CDR2 FYNNEI. The CDR3 loop spans 15 amino acids. V gave up 3 bases and J gave up 2 bases; unmatched junction bases: 6. CDR3 bases: TGTGCCAGCAGTGACGGGGGTAGCGGGGCCTACGAGCAGTACTTC. The encoded protein is CASSDGGSGAYEQYF. Filled out from reference TRBV2 and TRBJ2-7, the complete variable domain reads EPEVTQTPSHQVTQMGQEVILRCVPISNHLYFYWYRQILGQKVEFLVSFYNNEISEKSEIFDDQFSVERPDGSNFTLKIRSTKLEDSAMYFCASSDGGSGAYEQYFGPGTRLTVT.

This sequence joins TRBV4-3 and TRBJ2-7, with 8 bases that match TRBD1. The CDR3 loop spans 14 amino acids. Germline V gene data show CDR1 as LGHNA and CDR2 as YSLEER. The J segment lost 5 bases and the V segment lost 2 bases, leaving 5 bases of the junction unmatched. The CDR3 region has the DNA TGCGCCAGCAGCCAATGGACAGGGCTCGACGAGCAGTACTTC. Residues: CASSQWTGLDEQYF.

The chain combines TRBV13 with TRBJ2-2; 9 bases fit TRBD2. The junction had 11 bases not matched to a gene; V was cut back by 4 bases and J by 8 bases. This CDR3 spans 16 amino acids. Germline lookup yields CDR1 PRHDT and CDR2 FYEKMQ (reference sequence). The CDR3 sequence: CASSWRAGGPRGELFF. The CDR3 nucleotides are TGTGCCAGCAGCTGGAGAGCGGGAGGCCCGCGGGGGGAGCTGTTTTTT.

This chain uses TRBV27 with TRBJ1-5, with 7 bases lining up with TRBD1. The ends lost 8 bases at V and 3 bases at J; junction bases unmatched: 10. The CDR3 covers 15 residues. The germline V gene has CDR1 MNHEY and CDR2 SMNVEV (reference sequence). In DNA, the CDR3 is TGTGCCAGCCAAGACAGGGCACTAATCAATCAGCCCCAGCATTTT. The encoded protein is CASQDRALINQPQHF.

This chain joins TRBV19 and TRBJ2-3; TRBD2 matches 11 bases. The trim removed 4 bases at V and 6 bases at J, leaving 6 bases unmatched. CDR3 length: 15 amino acids. Germline loops: CDR1 LNHDA, CDR2 SQIVND (reference sequence). The CDR3 sequence: CASSNRLAGTDTQYF. CDR3 in DNA: TGTGCCAGTAGTAATCGACTAGCGGGAACCGATACGCAGTATTTT.

The chain couples TRBV10-3 to TRBJ1-2; D call uncertain. V shed 4 bases and J shed 0 bases, with 9 bases lying between them. The germline CDR1 and CDR2 sequences are ENHRY and SYGVKD. CDR3 length: 14 residues. CDR3 bases: TGTGCCATCAGTGCCTCAGCGGCTAACTATGGCTACACCTTC. Protein: CAISASAANYGYTF.

This clone was seen a few times. V is TRBV6-5 and J is TRBJ1-4, with D perhaps TRBD1 (6 bases). Germline V gene sequence: CDR1 MNHEY, CDR2 SVGAGI. The length of the CDR3 is 15 residues. Trimming cost V 5 bases and J 3 bases, with 13 bases left between them. CDR3 loop: CASSASGAPNEKLFF. The CDR3 DNA sequence: TGTGCCAGCAGTGCCTCAGGGGCTCCTAATGAAAAACTGTTTTTT.

The chain carries TRBV27 and TRBJ2-7; no clear D gene. This CDR3 comprises 14 residues. Trimming left V 5 bases short and J 0 bases short, with 11 bases between. The germline CDR1 and CDR2 sequences are MNHEY and SMNVEV (reference sequence). CDR3 amino acids: CASSATPNSYEQYF. Written as DNA, the CDR3 is TGTGCCAGCAGTGCGACTCCGAACTCCTACGAGCAGTACTTC.

The chain uses TRBV27 and TRBJ2-2; no clear D gene. The CDR3 spans 13 residues. The V gene lost 5 bases and the J gene lost 2 bases, with 6 bases spanning the gap. The germline CDR1 and CDR2 sequences are MNHEY and SMNVEV (reference sequence). The chain's CDR3 is CASSPVNTGELFF. CDR3 nucleotide sequence: TGTGCCAGCAGTCCCGTTAACACCGGGGAGCTGTTTTTT.

V and J are TRBV5-5 and TRBJ2-6, with D hard to call. Germline V gene data show CDR1 as SGHKS and CDR2 as YYEKEE (reference sequence). The CDR3 runs 16 residues. Trimming shortened V by 2 bases and J by 0 bases, and 9 bases separated the two germline ends. The DNA of the CDR3 is TGTGCCAGCAGCTTCGCGACGGGCTCTGGGGCCAACGTCCTGACTTTC. This gives the protein CASSFATGSGANVLTF.

The sample holds a few counts of this clone. V usage is TRBV5-4 and J usage is TRBJ2-1; D not resolved. The germline V and J ends were trimmed by 4 bases and 6 bases, with 20 bases remaining between them. The CDR3 runs to 16 residues. Per germline, CDR1 SGHNT and CDR2 YYREEE (reference sequence). The CDR3 DNA is TGTGCCAGCAGCCCCATGACCGAGGTGGTTTTCAATGAGCAGTTCTTC. Amino acids: CASSPMTEVVFNEQFF.

The rearrangement joins TRBV19 to TRBJ2-3, with TRBD2 identical over 7 bases. The CDR3 length is 14 residues. V lost 7 bases and J lost 5; bases outside the gene matches: 9. The germline V gene encodes CDR1 LNHDA and CDR2 SQIVND (reference sequence). The CDR3 region has the DNA TGTGCCAGTACCGATACGGGAGGCGGAGATACGCAGTATTTT. This translates into CASTDTGGGDTQYF.

V and J are TRBV29-1 and TRBJ2-7; tentatively, D is TRBD2 (5 bases). The CDR3 is 12 amino acids. Germline V gene data show CDR1 as SQVTM and CDR2 as ANQGSEA. V lost 2 bases and J 3 bases, leaving 8 bases between the germline ends. Here the CDR3 DNA reads TGCAGCGTTGAAACCCGGGGCTACGAGCAGTACTTC. It encodes CSVETRGYEQYF.

This chain joins TRBV25-1 and TRBJ2-7; 10 nucleotides match TRBD1. Germline CDR1 reads MGHDK; CDR2 reads SYGVNS. Trimming removed 1 base from V and 4 bases from J; junction bases left unmatched: 4. The CDR3 is made up of 15 amino acids. The CDR3 here is CASSESGTGVYEQYF. DNA for the CDR3: TGTGCCAGCAGTGAATCCGGGACAGGGGTTTACGAGCAGTACTTC.

The genes are TRBV28 and TRBJ1-2; 9 bases agree with TRBD1. This CDR3 comprises 14 residues. After removal of 7 bases from V and 6 bases from J, the junction contained 9 bases not matched to a gene. From germline, CDR1 is MDHEN and CDR2 SYDVKM. CDR3 region: CASKTGQGPHGYTF. The CDR3 bases are TGTGCCAGCAAGACGGGACAGGGCCCCCATGGCTACACCTTC.